Presented here are 27 T cell receptor beta chains from one specimen sequenced in a study of blood T cell repertoires in COVID-19. Sequencing was performed with immunoSEQ multiplex PCR; in TCRdb, only in-frame clones are kept and a portion is missing. The sample lists over 150,000 clones, 76% occurring once. The source material was peripheral blood. The source is an elderly woman with acute or convalescent COVID-19.

This sequence joins TRBV12-5 and TRBJ2-1; 11 nucleotides align to TRBD1. CDR1 is LGHNT and CDR2 is FRNRAP in the germline V gene. The V segment lost 0 bases and the J segment 9 bases; nucleotides outside the gene matches: 4. This CDR3 contains 15 residues. This CDR3 reads CASGLVRDRGFEQFF. The CDR3 region has the DNA TGTGCTAGTGGTTTGGTACGGGACAGGGGGTTTGAGCAGTTCTTC. The whole variable domain, filled in from reference TRBV12-5 and TRBJ2-1, reads DARVTQTPRHKVTEMGQEVTMRCQPILGHNTVFWYRQTMMQGLELLAYFRNRAPLDDSGMPKDRFSAEMPDATLATLKIQPSEPRDSAVYFCASGLVRDRGFEQFFGPGTRLTVL.

This chain connects TRBV6-2 or TRBV6-3 to TRBJ2-6; D is possibly TRBD1 (5 bases). Germline assignment: CDR1 MNHEY and CDR2 SVGEGT. CDR3 length: 18 amino acids. The ends were cut back, 5 bases at V and 1 base at J, with 18 bases in the middle. The chain's CDR3 is CASSVAQGSISGANVLTF. The CDR3 DNA sequence: TGTGCCAGCAGTGTGGCTCAGGGTTCTATATCTGGGGCCAACGTCCTGACTTTC.

The chain is built from TRBV6-2 or TRBV6-3 and TRBJ2-1, with 10 bases identical to TRBD2. Looked up from germline, CDR1 is MNHEY and CDR2 is SVGEGT. The CDR3 spans 16 residues. The J segment lost 6 bases and the V segment lost 5 bases, leaving 10 bases of the junction unmatched. CDR3 bases: TGTGCCAGCAGTCGTCCCGGACTAGCGGTGAGCAATGAGCAGTTCTTC. Translated: CASSRPGLAVSNEQFF.

The chain uses TRBV10-2 and TRBJ1-5; perhaps TRBD1 as D (6 bases). CDR1 and CDR2 (germline): WSHSY, SAAADI. The ends were cut back, 6 bases at V and 3 bases at J, with 12 bases in the middle. The CDR3 runs 14 residues. The CDR3: CASSVTGDNQPQHF. The CDR3 nucleotides are TGCGCCAGCAGCGTGACAGGAGACAATCAGCCCCAGCATTTT.

This chain connects TRBV5-1 to TRBJ2-7; TRBD2 might be the D (5 bases). The V end was cut by 2 bases, the J end by 0 bases, with 9 bases between. Per the germline V gene, CDR1 is SGHRS and CDR2 is YFSETQ. The CDR3 contains 14 residues. The CDR3 loop reads CASSFQTNSYEQYF. The CDR3 coding sequence is TGCGCCAGCAGCTTTCAGACTAACTCCTACGAGCAGTACTTC.

V and J are TRBV6-5 and TRBJ1-1; 7 positions match TRBD1. The CDR3 contains 14 residues. V was pared by 6 bases and J by 2 bases, with 6 bases of the junction left unmatched. The germline V gene has CDR1 MNHEY and CDR2 SVGAGI. CDR3 nucleotides: TGTGCCAGCAGAAGGGACAGAAGAAACACTGAAGCTTTCTTT. Its protein is CASRRDRRNTEAFF.

This clone occurred a few times. The V call is TRBV9, the J call TRBJ1-6; D is unresolved. The V end was cut by 3 bases, the J end by 9 bases, with 7 bases between. The CDR3 totals 12 residues. Germline V lookup: CDR1 SGDLS, CDR2 YYNGEE. CDR3 DNA: TGTGCCAGCAGCGCGGAGGGTTCACCCCTCCACTTT. It translates to CASSAEGSPLHF.

Only one count was recorded for this clone. This rearrangement joins TRBV10-2 to TRBJ2-1; 7 bases agree with TRBD2. Germline V lookup: CDR1 WSHSY, CDR2 SAAADI. CDR3 length: 14 amino acids. V was clipped by 6 bases and J by 8 bases; unmatched bases: 10. CDR3 nucleotides: TGCGCCAGCAGCCGGGGGGTAGATTTCGATGAGCAGTTCTTC. Translating gives CASSRGVDFDEQFF.

This clone has just a few counts. The chain recombines TRBV7-3 with TRBJ2-1; 7 bases map to TRBD2. The J segment lost 1 base and the V segment lost 2 bases, leaving 2 bases of the junction unmatched. The germline V gene encodes CDR1 SGHTA and CDR2 FQGTGA. This CDR3 is built from 15 residues. CDR3 sequence (DNA): TGTGCCAGCAGCTTACAGCGGGGTTCCTACAATGAGCAGTTCTTC. Its protein is CASSLQRGSYNEQFF. Based on the CDR3 plus reference TRBV7-3 and TRBJ2-1, the full variable domain is GAGVSQTPSNKVTEKGKYVELRCDPISGHTALYWYRQSLGQGPEFLIYFQGTGAADDSGLPNDRFFAVRPEGSVSTLKIQRTERGDSAVYLCASSLQRGSYNEQFFGPGTRLTVL.

This clone has more than one count but fewer than ten. The sample carries other DNA sequences with the same CDR3. The V and J genes are TRBV27 and TRBJ2-7, with TRBD1 identical over 7 bases. V shed 2 bases, J shed 2 bases, and the junction held 3 bases outside the gene matches. Germline V CDR1 and CDR2: MNHEY, SMNVEV (reference sequence). The CDR3 runs to 14 residues. The CDR3 region is CASSLRQGTYEQYF. The DNA of the CDR3 is TGTGCCAGCAGTTTAAGACAGGGCACCTACGAGCAGTACTTC.

The rearrangement links TRBV5-1 to TRBJ1-2, with 8 nucleotides matching TRBD1. The CDR3 contains 14 residues. V lost 4 bases to trimming and J lost 6 bases; unmatched junction nucleotides: 8. Germline V lookup: CDR1 SGHRS, CDR2 YFSETQ. CDR3 sequence reads: CASSPLAGGNGYTF. The CDR3 nucleotides are TGCGCCAGCAGCCCCCTAGCAGGGGGCAATGGCTACACCTTC.

This clone was detected only once. The chain is built from TRBV4-2 and TRBJ1-5; TRBD1 might be the D (5 bases). The ends were cut back, 0 bases at V and 3 bases at J, with 9 bases in the middle. Germline CDR1 reads LGHNA; CDR2 reads YNFKEQ. The CDR3 length is 15 residues. The CDR3 region has the DNA TGTGCCAGCAGCCAAGATCCAGGGAACAATCAGCCCCAGCATTTT. Translation gives CASSQDPGNNQPQHF.

The V gene is TRBV5-1, the J gene TRBJ1-2; TRBD1 aligns across 9 bases. The CDR3 extends over 14 amino acids. CDR1 SGHRS and CDR2 YFSETQ come from the germline V gene. The V and J ends lost 0 bases and 7 bases, in that order; junction bases with no gene match: 4. Here the CDR3 reads CASSLGTGGFGYTF. CDR3 nucleotides: TGCGCCAGCAGCTTGGGTACAGGGGGCTTTGGCTACACCTTC.

The gene calls are TRBV2 and TRBJ2-1; D perhaps matches TRBD2 (6 bases). Trimming took 7 bases from V and 0 from J, leaving 16 bases between them. The CDR3 has 16 residues. Germline V gene sequence: CDR1 SNHLY, CDR2 FYNNEI. The DNA for the CDR3 is TGTGCCAGCAATTCCGGGACTCCCAGCTCCTACAATGAGCAGTTCTTC. This sequence encodes CASNSGTPSSYNEQFF.

The chain joins TRBV3-1 (or the pseudogene TRBV3-2) to TRBJ2-2; tentative D call: TRBD1 (6 bases). With 1 base removed from V and 7 bases from J, the gap between germline ends came to 16 bases. The CDR3 totals 16 residues. CDR1 is LGHDT and CDR2 is YNNKEL in the germline V gene (reference sequence). The CDR3 sequence is CASSQGGGSAGGELFF. Written as DNA, the CDR3 is TGTGCCAGCAGCCAAGGAGGGGGATCGGCCGGCGGGGAGCTGTTTTTT.

CDR3 region: CASGTGGAGEKLFF. The CDR3, as DNA: TGCGCCAGCGGCACAGGGGGCGCAGGTGAAAAACTGTTTTTT. J is TRBJ1-4 and V is TRBV5-1, with 9 bases that match TRBD1. V lost 7 bases and J lost 7; bases outside the gene matches: 8. The CDR3 has 14 amino acids. CDR1 SGHRS and CDR2 YFSETQ come from the germline V gene.

The CDR3 region is CASSLEVGGEAFF. In DNA form, the CDR3 reads TGTGCCAGCAGTTTAGAGGTAGGGGGAGAAGCTTTCTTT. The chain couples TRBV27 to TRBJ1-1; D perhaps matches TRBD1 (6 bases). Trimming took 2 bases from V and 8 from J, leaving 12 bases between them. CDR1 is MNHEY and CDR2 is SMNVEV in the germline V gene (reference sequence). The CDR3 contains 13 residues.

The chain's CDR3 is CASSSGTTIGSEQFF. CDR3 in DNA: TGTGCCAGCAGCTCCGGGACTACGATCGGAAGCGAGCAGTTCTTC. This chain uses TRBV27 with TRBJ2-1; 7 nucleotides agree with TRBD2. The CDR3 extends over 15 amino acids. Germline V CDR1 and CDR2: MNHEY, SMNVEV (reference sequence). Trimming cost V 6 bases and J 10 bases; bases outside gene matches: 15.

V and J are TRBV29-1 and TRBJ1-1, with D possibly matching TRBD1 (6 bases). Deletions cut 6 bases from V and 1 base from J, with 12 bases between. Looked up from germline, CDR1 is SQVTM and CDR2 is ANQGSEA. The CDR3 runs to 13 residues. CDR3 nucleotide sequence: TGCAGCGTCGGACAGATGGAGAACACTGAAGCTTTCTTT. Protein: CSVGQMENTEAFF.

This clone was recorded a few times. V is TRBV5-1 and J is TRBJ1-5; D may be TRBD1 (6 bases). The CDR3 runs to 15 residues. The ends were cut back, 0 bases at V and 4 bases at J, with 11 bases in the middle. Germline-derived CDR1 and CDR2 are SGHRS and YFSETQ. CDR3 nucleotide sequence: TGCGCCAGCAGCTTGGGTGGACAGACTAATCAGCCCCAGCATTTT. Its protein is CASSLGGQTNQPQHF.

The chain is built from TRBV27 and TRBJ1-2; D perhaps matches TRBD1 (5 bases). CDR1 MNHEY and CDR2 SMNVEV come from the germline V gene (reference sequence). CDR3 size: 14 residues. V lost 3 bases and J 8 bases, leaving 16 bases between the germline ends. Here the CDR3 DNA reads TGTGCCAGCAGTTTGCAGGGTGAAGGCGGCGGCTACACCTTC. It yields the protein CASSLQGEGGGYTF.

The CDR3 reads CASSYQGQGDGGELFF. The DNA of the CDR3 is TGTGCCAGCAGTTACCAGGGACAGGGGGACGGAGGGGAGCTGTTTTTT. This rearrangement joins TRBV6-6 to TRBJ2-2; 11 positions agree with TRBD1. The V segment lost 2 bases and the J segment 8 bases; nucleotides outside the gene matches: 7. Germline CDR1 is MNHNY and CDR2 is SVGAGI (reference sequence). There are 16 residues in the CDR3.

This sequence joins TRBV30 and TRBJ1-6; D is uncertain. V was cut by 1 base and J by 1 base, with 11 bases left in between. The germline gives CDR1 GTSNPN, CDR2 SVGIG (reference sequence). The length of the CDR3 is 16 residues. The CDR3: CAWSGPGSSYNSPLHF. CDR3 nucleotide sequence: TGTGCCTGGAGTGGTCCGGGTTCATCCTATAATTCACCCCTCCACTTT.

The count of this clone is one. The chain couples TRBV5-1 to TRBJ2-1; 7 nucleotides align to TRBD1. In germline, CDR1 is SGHRS, CDR2 YFSETQ. V dropped 5 bases and J dropped 7; count of bases not matched to a gene: 18. CDR3 length: 17 amino acids. The CDR3 region is CASSFGSRDSMPNEQFF. CDR3 nucleotides: TGCGCCAGCAGTTTCGGCTCCCGGGACAGTATGCCTAATGAGCAGTTCTTC.

A few counts support this clone. The CDR3 nucleotides read TGTGCCAGCAGCGTAGGCTATGTGAACACTGAAGCTTTCTTT. Translated, it gives CASSVGYVNTEAFF. The rearrangement uses TRBV9 and TRBJ1-1, with D unclear. V was shortened by 0 bases and J by 0 bases, with 6 bases between the two germline ends. Germline V lookup: CDR1 SGDLS, CDR2 YYNGEE. The CDR3 length is 14 residues.

The chain joins TRBV7-9 to TRBJ2-7; 9 nucleotides line up with TRBD1. The junction had 14 bases not matched to a gene; V was cut back by 3 bases and J by 8 bases. The CDR3 extends over 16 amino acids. Germline CDR1 reads SEHNR; CDR2 reads FQNEAQ (reference sequence). Here the CDR3 reads CASSLFVGTGYSQQYF. Written as DNA, the CDR3 is TGTGCCAGCAGCTTGTTTGTCGGGACAGGGTATTCTCAGCAGTACTTC.

The V call is TRBV3-1 (or the pseudogene TRBV3-2), the J call TRBJ1-5, with D maybe TRBD1 (6 bases). Germline CDR1 is LGHDT and CDR2 is YNNKEL (reference sequence). This CDR3 has 17 residues. V gave up 0 bases and J gave up 3 bases, with 15 bases separating them. The CDR3 spells CASSQEEGGGPNQPQHF. CDR3 DNA: TGTGCCAGCAGCCAAGAAGAAGGCGGGGGGCCCAATCAGCCCCAGCATTTT.